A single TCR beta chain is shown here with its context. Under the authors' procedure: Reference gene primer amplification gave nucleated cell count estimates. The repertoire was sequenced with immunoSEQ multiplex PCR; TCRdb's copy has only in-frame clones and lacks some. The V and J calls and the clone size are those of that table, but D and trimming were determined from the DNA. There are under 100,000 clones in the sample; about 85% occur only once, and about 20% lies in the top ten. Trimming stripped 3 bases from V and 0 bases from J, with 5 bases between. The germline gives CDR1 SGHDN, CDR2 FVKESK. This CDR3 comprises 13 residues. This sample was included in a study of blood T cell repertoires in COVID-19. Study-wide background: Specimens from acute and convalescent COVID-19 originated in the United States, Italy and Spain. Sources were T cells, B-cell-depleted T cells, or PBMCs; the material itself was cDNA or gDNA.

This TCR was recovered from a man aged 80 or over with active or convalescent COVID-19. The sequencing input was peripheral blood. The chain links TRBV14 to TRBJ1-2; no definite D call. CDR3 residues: CASSQASNYGYTF. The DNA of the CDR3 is TGTGCCAGCAGCCAGGCTTCTAACTATGGCTACACCTTC.